The clone carrying this T cell receptor beta chain was seen a few times. The antigen is not known. Preparation methods for the bulk TCR libraries were those previously described, with listed TCR primers. MiXCR was run by TCRdb on the PCR reads, yielding one entry per CDR3 protein. This table has 490,000 or so distinct CDR3 sequences, about 25% appearing once. This entry is derived from a study of molecular identifiers for immune sequencing clone quantification. Overall study: Naive CD8 RNA (approximately 20,000 or 100,000 cells) was divided into five aliquots, with four sequenced.

General observations from the study: Molecules of identical TCR sharing a barcode could underestimate highly expanded clone sizes. For effector cells, clones above 20 RNA copies held over 98% of molecules; for naive cells, under 1%.

V dropped 3 bases and J dropped 3 bases, with 17 bases sitting between them. CDR1 is MNHEY, CDR2 SMNVEV, per germline (reference sequence). The CDR3 runs to 16 residues. This chain connects TRBV27 to TRBJ2-5; the D gene is possibly TRBD2 (6 bases). The sequencing input was naive CD8+ T cells from blood, with Jurkat cell RNA spiked in. As to subset: FACS-sorted CD8+CD4-CCR7+CD45RA+ naive T cells. This receptor was identified in a human donor in good health. Some libraries in this study had Jurkat cell RNA spiked in. The CDR3 coding sequence is TGTGCCAGCAGTTTTATCCAGGGAGGAAGGGAAGAGACCCAGTACTTC. Translated: CASSFIQGGREETQYF.